The 28 T cell receptor beta chains below were found in one sample sequenced in a study of regulatory T cells in long-lasting Graves disease. Building of the TCR beta libraries involved iRepertoire HTBI primers and Arm-PCR of CDR3 regions. TCRdb redid the calling of the multiplex PCR reads with MiXCR, one entry per CDR3 protein. The sample shows a few hundred thousand distinct CDR3 sequences, about a sixth of them seen only once. Time point meaning: newly diagnosed GD, antithyroid drugs for less than 3 months. The TCR library used RNA extracted from PBMCs. This same sample was also taken into another study, of T cells in Graves' hyperthyroidism and ophthalmopathy.

Sequences were derived from peripheral blood mononuclear cells (PBMCs), sampled at new diagnosis, from a patient treated with antithyroid drugs. The origin of the receptors is a man aged 35 to 55 with Graves disease.

This clonotype has at least ten counts. The V gene is TRBV13, the J gene TRBJ2-7; no clear D. The germline V and J ends were trimmed by 6 bases and 8 bases, with 11 bases remaining between them. The CDR3 is 11 amino acids. Germline CDR1 reads PRHDT; CDR2 reads FYEKMQ (reference sequence). The CDR3 spells CASSSHGQQYF. The CDR3 DNA follows: TGTGCCAGCAGTTCCCATGGCCAGCAGTACTTC.

The J gene is TRBJ1-4, the V gene TRBV5-1; D not certain. This CDR3 region has 14 residues. Germline CDR1 reads SGHRS; CDR2 reads YFSETQ. V was shortened by 7 bases and J by 0 bases, with 10 bases between the two germline ends. The CDR3 loop is CASGVTSTNEKLFF. DNA for the CDR3: TGCGCCAGCGGGGTAACTTCAACTAATGAAAAACTGTTTTTT.

About this clonotype: This probably arose from a read error, given a far larger clone one base away. This chain joins TRBV5-1 and TRBJ2-1; 7 nucleotides align to TRBD1. This CDR3 has 17 residues. Germline CDR1 is SGHRS and CDR2 is YFSETQ. Unmatched junction bases numbered 19, after V lost 3 bases and J lost 10 bases. CDR3 loop: CASSSQLTGTVVYEQFF. In DNA, the CDR3 is TGCGCCAGCAGCTCGCAACTCACCGGGACAGTAGTCTACGAGCAGTTCTTC.

The chain uses TRBV27 and TRBJ2-4, with 9 bases matching TRBD1. Losses at the gene ends were 6 bases for V and 6 bases for J; bases not matched to a gene: 9. The germline V gene has CDR1 MNHEY and CDR2 SMNVEV (reference sequence). This CDR3 is built from 15 residues. The CDR3 sequence: CASRTDRGVVNIQYF. The DNA of the CDR3 is TGTGCCAGCAGGACGGACAGGGGCGTGGTAAACATTCAGTACTTC.

This clonotype was counted ten times or more. V is TRBV6-2 or TRBV6-3 and J is TRBJ2-3; no reliable D call. CDR1 is MNHEY, CDR2 SVGEGT, per germline. The germline V and J ends were trimmed by 6 bases and 6 bases, with 13 bases remaining between them. CDR3 length: 13 residues. This chain's CDR3 is CASRKPLSDTQYF. CDR3 sequence (DNA): TGTGCCAGCAGAAAGCCCCTCTCTGATACGCAGTATTTT.

The chain has TRBV2 and TRBJ2-3; D may match TRBD1 or TRBD2 (7 bases each). Looked up from germline, CDR1 is SNHLY and CDR2 is FYNNEI. V shed 8 bases and J shed 4 bases, with 16 bases lying between them. The CDR3 is 14 residues long. The CDR3 reads CASAGGGRPDTQYF. As DNA, the CDR3 is TGTGCCAGCGCAGGGGGGGGGCGGCCAGATACGCAGTATTTT. The entire variable domain, with the rest obtained from reference TRBV2 and TRBJ2-3, is as follows: EPEVTQTPSHQVTQMGQEVILRCVPISNHLYFYWYRQILGQKVEFLVSFYNNEISEKSEIFDDQFSVERPDGSNFTLKIRSTKLEDSAMYFCASAGGGRPDTQYFGPGTRLTVL.

The V call is TRBV7-9, the J call TRBJ2-5; 9 bases match TRBD1. Germline V gene sequence: CDR1 SEHNR, CDR2 FQNEAQ (reference sequence). The CDR3 covers 14 residues. The V and J ends lost 4 bases and 6 bases, in that order; junction bases with no gene match: 6. This CDR3 is CASSSGQGLKTQYF. The CDR3 DNA is TGTGCCAGCAGCTCGGGACAGGGATTGAAGACCCAGTACTTC.

Turning to this clonotype: A clone one base away is much larger, so this may be a read error. The rearrangement joins TRBV7-9 to TRBJ2-1; D might be TRBD1 or TRBD2, each matching 5 bases. The V gene lost 4 bases and the J gene lost 4 bases, with 14 bases spanning the gap. The CDR3 consists of 15 residues. Germline assignment: CDR1 SEHNR and CDR2 FQNEAQ (reference sequence). This CDR3 is CASSSAGRVYNEQFF. CDR3 in DNA: TGTGCCAGCAGCTCGGCGGGCAGGGTGTACAATGAGCAGTTCTTC.

This clonotype was seen at least ten times. CDR3 in DNA: TGTGCCAGCACCACTCTATACAGGACGCAAGAGACCCAGTACTTC. As protein: CASTTLYRTQETQYF. The chain links TRBV6-1 to TRBJ2-5; the D gene is possibly TRBD1 (5 bases). V gave up 7 bases and J gave up 2 bases, with 17 bases separating them. Germline values: CDR1 MNHNS, CDR2 SASEGT. CDR3 size: 15 residues.

Details on this clonotype: A single base separates this from a much larger clone, so it may be a read error. J is TRBJ2-1 and V is TRBV5-5; D is undetermined. Germline CDR1 SGHKS, CDR2 YYEKEE (reference sequence). V shed 6 bases and J shed 10 bases, with 20 bases lying between them. The length of the CDR3 is 14 residues. Here the CDR3 reads CASNLILYPYEQFF. The CDR3 region has the DNA TGTGCCAGCAACCTAATCCTCTATCCCTACGAGCAGTTCTTC.

This clonotype was seen a few times. The chain links TRBV5-6 to TRBJ1-2; 9 bases align to TRBD1. The CDR3 covers 17 residues. Germline loops: CDR1 SGHDT, CDR2 YYEEEE. After removal of 4 bases from V and 5 bases from J, the junction contained 15 bases not matched to a gene. The CDR3 bases are TGTGCCAGCAGCAACCGGGACAGGGACTTCCTTGGGTATGGCTACACCTTC. Amino acids: CASSNRDRDFLGYGYTF. The full variable domain, its missing parts supplied by reference TRBV5-6 and TRBJ1-2, is DAGVTQSPTHLIKTRGQQVTLRCSPKSGHDTVSWYQQALGQGPQFIFQYYEEEERQRGNFPDRFSGHQFPNYSSELNVNALLLGDSALYLCASSNRDRDFLGYGYTFGSGTRLTVV.

This clonotype was seen a handful of times. The chain links TRBV7-9 to TRBJ2-5; D might be TRBD2 (6 bases). Looked up from germline, CDR1 is SEHNR and CDR2 is FQNEAQ (reference sequence). V was cut by 9 bases and J by 3 bases, with 20 bases left in between. The CDR3 loop spans 15 amino acids. CDR3 loop: CASRRGRAGEETQYF. The CDR3 region has the DNA TGTGCCAGTCGGCGGGGCAGGGCTGGGGAAGAGACCCAGTACTTC.

This clonotype was seen repeatedly, ten times or more. V is TRBV28 and J is TRBJ2-3, with TRBD2 matching 14 bases. V was pared by 10 bases and J by 6 bases, with 15 bases of the junction left unmatched. The germline gives CDR1 MDHEN, CDR2 SYDVKM. The CDR3 loop spans 17 amino acids. CDR3 in amino acids: CAINSPGLAGERDTQYF. DNA of the CDR3: TGTGCCATCAACTCTCCGGGACTAGCGGGGGAGAGGGATACGCAGTATTTT.

This clonotype was counted at least ten times. V gene TRBV5-1 combines with J gene TRBJ2-7; D remains ambiguous. The CDR3 consists of 12 residues. The ends were cut back, 2 bases at V and 4 bases at J, with 7 bases in the middle. Germline lookup yields CDR1 SGHRS and CDR2 YFSETQ. The CDR3 DNA follows: TGCGCCAGCAGCTTACCGTCGTACGAGCAGTACTTC. Its translation: CASSLPSYEQYF.

This clonotype was seen repeatedly, ten times or more. The gene calls are TRBV5-5 and TRBJ1-1; D ambiguous. The CDR3 totals 14 residues. Germline-derived CDR1 and CDR2 are SGHKS and YYEKEE (reference sequence). The V gene lost 0 bases and the J gene lost 3 bases, with 9 bases spanning the gap. The CDR3 spells CASSLGRQDTEAFF. The CDR3 nucleotides are TGTGCCAGCAGCTTGGGGCGCCAGGACACTGAAGCTTTCTTT.

On this clonotype itself: Since a much larger clone is just one base distant, this may be a read error. The rearrangement links TRBV7-3 to TRBJ2-1, with a tentative D call TRBD2 (6 bases). The better agreement between TRBJ2-5 and the DNA end casts doubt on the J call. Germline V gives CDR1 SGHTA, CDR2 FQGTGA. The CDR3 is 16 amino acids. The CDR3 DNA is TGTGCCAGCAGCTTAATCGCGGGGAGATACCAAGAGGCCCAGTACTTC. Amino acids: CASSLIAGRYQEAQYF.

This clonotype appeared many times. The chain has TRBV12-3 or TRBV12-4 and TRBJ2-5, with TRBD2 matching 7 bases. Germline trimming cut 2 bases from V and 3 bases from J; bases unmatched to any gene: 6. The CDR3 is 15 amino acids. The CDR3 DNA reads as TGTGCCAGCAGTTTACTAGCGGTGTTGGAAGAGACCCAGTACTTC. Residues: CASSLLAVLEETQYF.

To note about this clonotype: At one boundary the junction diverges from the germline segment, which might be a read error. The chain uses TRBV18 and TRBJ2-7; no firm D call. Germline-derived CDR1 and CDR2 are KGHSH and LQKENI. The CDR3 has 12 residues. CDR3 residues: CAGSLGQHEQYF. The CDR3, as DNA: TGTGCCGGCTCACTGGGCCAGCACGAGCAGTACTTC.

In its sample, this clonotype was seen many times. The genes are TRBV18 and TRBJ2-5; D not resolved. The DNA end is more similar to TRBJ2-1, so the J call may be wrong. The CDR3 extends over 13 amino acids. Per germline, CDR1 KGHSH and CDR2 LQKENI. CDR3 region: CASSPWTDNEQFF. The DNA of the CDR3 is TGTGCCAGCTCACCCTGGACGGACAATGAGCAGTTCTTC.

This clonotype was counted many times. The chain carries TRBV7-9 and TRBJ2-7, with a weak D call TRBD1 (6 bases). The CDR3 is 15 amino acids. Germline V lookup: CDR1 SEHNR, CDR2 FQNEAQ (reference sequence). The V gene lost 6 bases and the J gene lost 1 base, with 16 bases spanning the gap. DNA for the CDR3: TGTGCCAGCAGTCAACAGGGTGCGACGTCCTACGAGCAGTACTTC. It is translated as CASSQQGATSYEQYF.

This clonotype was observed many times. V and J are TRBV7-6 and TRBJ2-7; 12 bases agree with TRBD2. Germline assignment: CDR1 SGHVS and CDR2 FNYEAQ. The CDR3 runs to 15 residues. With 5 bases clipped from V and 0 bases from J, the junction kept 2 bases outside the gene matches. CDR3 coding DNA: TGTGCCAGCAGCCAGACTAGCGGGGGCTCCTACGAGCAGTACTTC. Protein sequence: CASSQTSGGSYEQYF.

This clonotype was found many times. The V call is TRBV28, the J call TRBJ1-2; tentative D call: TRBD1 (6 bases). Germline CDR1 and CDR2: MDHEN and SYDVKM. The V and J ends lost 6 bases and 4 bases respectively, with 12 bases between them. The CDR3 has 13 residues. The CDR3 is CASRIGQSYGYTF. DNA for the CDR3: TGTGCCAGCAGAATCGGACAGTCCTATGGCTACACCTTC.

The sample holds many counts of this clonotype. The CDR3 reads CASSQESGETDTQYF. CDR3 nucleotides: TGCGCCAGCAGCCAAGAGTCAGGGGAAACAGATACGCAGTATTTT. The chain employs TRBV4-3 and TRBJ2-3; D perhaps matches TRBD1 (6 bases). The V end lost 0 bases, the J end lost 3 bases, and 10 bases lay between the germline ends. This CDR3 region has 15 residues. CDR1 and CDR2 from the germline V gene are LGHNA and YSLEER.

About this clonotype itself: A much larger clone differs from this one at a single base, so this may be a read error. This sequence joins TRBV28 and TRBJ2-7; 10 bases are a match to TRBD1. The CDR3 is 14 residues long. Germline loops: CDR1 MDHEN, CDR2 SYDVKM. Trimming cost V 10 bases and J 4 bases; bases outside gene matches: 10. This CDR3 reads CATLRQGARYEQYF. CDR3 nucleotide sequence: TGTGCCACCCTGAGACAGGGGGCTCGGTACGAGCAGTACTTC.

The rearrangement joins TRBV29-1 to TRBJ1-2; D gene uncertain. The germline V gene has CDR1 SQVTM and CDR2 ANQGSEA. Trimming took off 3 bases at V and 4 bases at J, with 12 bases between the two ends. The CDR3 consists of 13 residues. The CDR3 bases are TGCAGCGTTGACACTGCAATTACCTATGGCTACACCTTC. It yields the protein CSVDTAITYGYTF.

This clonotype came up a few times. J is TRBJ1-5 and V is TRBV2; possibly TRBD1 for D (5 bases). This CDR3 is built from 15 residues. The V end was cut by 6 bases, the J end by 0 bases, with 12 bases between. Looked up from germline, CDR1 is SNHLY and CDR2 is FYNNEI. The CDR3 nucleotides are TGTGCCAGCAGGACCACAGGCTATAGCAATCAGCCCCAGCATTTT. This gives the protein CASRTTGYSNQPQHF. The whole variable domain, remainder taken from reference TRBV2 and TRBJ1-5, is EPEVTQTPSHQVTQMGQEVILRCVPISNHLYFYWYRQILGQKVEFLVSFYNNEISEKSEIFDDQFSVERPDGSNFTLKIRSTKLEDSAMYFCASRTTGYSNQPQHFGDGTRLSIL.

This clonotype occurred a few times. The V call is TRBV30, the J call TRBJ2-2; D not certain. The germline gives CDR1 GTSNPN, CDR2 SVGIG (reference sequence). Trimming took 0 bases from V and 4 from J, leaving 12 bases between them. The CDR3 contains 15 residues. The CDR3 is CAWSVLPEVTGELFF. The CDR3 region has the DNA TGTGCCTGGAGTGTACTACCCGAGGTCACCGGGGAGCTGTTTTTT.

This clonotype was seen ten or more times. The chain combines TRBV2 with TRBJ2-1, with 10 nucleotides matching TRBD1. This CDR3 contains 14 residues. From germline, CDR1 is SNHLY and CDR2 FYNNEI. Trimming removed 6 bases from V and 7 bases from J; junction bases left unmatched: 6. CDR3 sequence reads: CASSLTGGPNEQFF. CDR3 sequence (DNA): TGTGCCAGCAGCCTGACAGGGGGCCCTAATGAGCAGTTCTTC.